This TCR beta chain was found in a study of shared clonotypes between healthy human individuals. As for the study in general: For every donor, three CD4 naive, three CD4 memory, two CD8 naive and one CD8 memory plates were used. The study's findings and limits: Several donors had 4% to 5% of their naive CD4 clonotypes in common.

Trimming pared 7 bases from V and 5 bases from J, leaving 20 bases between. This CDR3 region has 14 residues. Germline V gene lookup returns CDR1 SQVTM and CDR2 ANQGSEA. As for this clone: The antigen is unknown.

Every subset's genomic DNA went evenly onto several immunoSEQ plates. Sequencing was performed with immunoSEQ multiplex PCR; in TCRdb, only in-frame clones are kept and a portion is missing. The table includes roughly 300,000 clones, around nine tenths detected once. V usage is TRBV29-1 and J usage is TRBJ2-5; D possibly matches TRBD1 or TRBD2 (5 bases each). This receptor was obtained from a young man in good health. Sequences were obtained from memory CD8+ T cells sorted from blood. Subset meaning: CD45RO+ cells pooled with CCR7-negative TemRA cells. The CDR3: CSATLGPPGETQYF. The DNA for the CDR3 is TGCAGCGCAACCCTGGGACCACCGGGGGAGACCCAGTACTTC.